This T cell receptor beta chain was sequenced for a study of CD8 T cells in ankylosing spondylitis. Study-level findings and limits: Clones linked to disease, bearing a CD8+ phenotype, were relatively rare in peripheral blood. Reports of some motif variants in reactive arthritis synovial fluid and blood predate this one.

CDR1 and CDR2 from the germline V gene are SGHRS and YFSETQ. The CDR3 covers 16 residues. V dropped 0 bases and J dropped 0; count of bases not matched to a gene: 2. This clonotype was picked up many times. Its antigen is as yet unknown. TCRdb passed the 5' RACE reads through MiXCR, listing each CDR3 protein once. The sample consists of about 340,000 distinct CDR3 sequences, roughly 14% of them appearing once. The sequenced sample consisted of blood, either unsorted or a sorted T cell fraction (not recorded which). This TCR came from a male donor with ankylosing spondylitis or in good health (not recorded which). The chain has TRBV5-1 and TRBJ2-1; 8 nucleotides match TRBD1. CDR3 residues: CASSLDGQGSYNEQFF. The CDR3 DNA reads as TGCGCCAGCAGCTTGGACGGACAGGGCTCCTACAATGAGCAGTTCTTC.